These 5 T cell receptor beta chains share one sample of origin, sequenced in a study of shared T cell receptors in the human thymus. Sequencing was performed with immunoSEQ multiplex PCR; in TCRdb, only in-frame clones are kept and a portion is missing. Of almost 550,000 clones detected, roughly 74% appear once; the ten largest clones hold 0.013%. This sample was shared with a second study, whose subject was human thymus T cells.

Sequenced material: thymocytes. These TCRs come from a boy younger than two with a congenital heart defect.

J is TRBJ2-5 and V is TRBV19, with 11 bases aligning to TRBD2. The V gene's germline CDR1 is LNHDA and CDR2 SQIVND (reference sequence). This CDR3 region has 18 residues. Trimming cost V 2 bases and J 2 bases; bases outside gene matches: 10. CDR3 sequence (DNA): TGTGCCAGTAGTATAACCGGCTTAGCGGGAGGGTTGCAAGAGACCCAGTACTTC. Its protein is CASSITGLAGGLQETQYF.

The chain links TRBV6-5 to TRBJ2-7, with TRBD2 matching 9 bases. The junction had 9 bases not matched to a gene; V was cut back by 6 bases and J by 3 bases. CDR1 and CDR2 from the germline V gene are MNHEY and SVGAGI. The CDR3 contains 15 residues. Here the CDR3 DNA reads TGTGCCAGCAGAATTAGCGGGAGTAGGGTCTACGAGCAGTACTTC. Translation: CASRISGSRVYEQYF.

The genes are TRBV10-2 and TRBJ1-5, with D possibly matching TRBD1 (5 bases). This CDR3 has 13 residues. V was shortened by 7 bases and J by 5 bases, with 12 bases between the two germline ends. CDR1 WSHSY and CDR2 SAAADI come from the germline V gene. CDR3 amino acids: CASTPGPYQPQHF. The CDR3 DNA follows: TGCGCCAGCACGCCAGGGCCTTATCAGCCCCAGCATTTT.

The rearrangement uses TRBV10-2 and TRBJ2-2, with D tentatively TRBD2 (6 bases). V shed 8 bases and J shed 4 bases, with 14 bases lying between them. Germline CDR1 WSHSY, CDR2 SAAADI. The CDR3 is 14 amino acids. The CDR3 nucleotides are TGCGCCAGCGCGGGACTCCCGGGCACCGGGGAGCTGTTTTTT. This sequence encodes CASAGLPGTGELFF.

The J gene is TRBJ2-7, the V gene TRBV27; 7 positions agree with TRBD1. This CDR3 contains 12 residues. V gave up 6 bases and J gave up 7 bases; unmatched junction bases: 6. The germline V gene has CDR1 MNHEY and CDR2 SMNVEV (reference sequence). This CDR3 is CASRQGHREQYF. The CDR3 DNA is TGTGCCAGCAGACAGGGGCATAGGGAGCAGTACTTC.